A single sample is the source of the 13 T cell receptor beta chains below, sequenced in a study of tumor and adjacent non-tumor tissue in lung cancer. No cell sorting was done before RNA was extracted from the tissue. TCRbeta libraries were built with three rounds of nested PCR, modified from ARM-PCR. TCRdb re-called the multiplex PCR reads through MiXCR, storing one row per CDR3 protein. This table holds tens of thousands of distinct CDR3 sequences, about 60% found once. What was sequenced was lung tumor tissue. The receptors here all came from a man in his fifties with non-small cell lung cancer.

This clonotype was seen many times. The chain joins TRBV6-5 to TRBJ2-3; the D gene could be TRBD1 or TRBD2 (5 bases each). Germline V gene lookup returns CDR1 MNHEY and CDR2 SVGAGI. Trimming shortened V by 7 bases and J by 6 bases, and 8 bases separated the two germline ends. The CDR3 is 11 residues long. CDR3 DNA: TGTGCCAGCAAGAGGGACGATACGCAGTATTTT. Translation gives CASKRDDTQYF.

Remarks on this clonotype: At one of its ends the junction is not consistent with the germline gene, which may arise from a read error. CDR3 region: CASSLAGYNEEFF. Written as DNA, the CDR3 is TGTGCCAGCAGCTTAGCAGGATACAATGAAGAGTTCTTT. The chain employs TRBV11-1 and TRBJ2-1; D uncertain. Germline CDR1 is SGHAT and CDR2 is FQDESV (reference sequence). CDR3 length equals 13 residues.

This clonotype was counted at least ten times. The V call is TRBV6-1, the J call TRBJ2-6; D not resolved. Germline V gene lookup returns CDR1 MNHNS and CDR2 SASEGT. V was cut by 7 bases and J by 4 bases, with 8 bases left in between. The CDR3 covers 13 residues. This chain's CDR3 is CASTRLGANVLTF. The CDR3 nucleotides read TGTGCCAGCACTCGTTTAGGGGCCAACGTCCTGACTTTC.

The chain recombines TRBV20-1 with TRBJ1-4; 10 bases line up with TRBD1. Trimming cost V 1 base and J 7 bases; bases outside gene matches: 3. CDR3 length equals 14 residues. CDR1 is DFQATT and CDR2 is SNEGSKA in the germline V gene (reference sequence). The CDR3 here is CSARVTGGTEKLFF. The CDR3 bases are TGCAGTGCTAGAGTGACAGGGGGCACTGAAAAACTGTTTTTT.

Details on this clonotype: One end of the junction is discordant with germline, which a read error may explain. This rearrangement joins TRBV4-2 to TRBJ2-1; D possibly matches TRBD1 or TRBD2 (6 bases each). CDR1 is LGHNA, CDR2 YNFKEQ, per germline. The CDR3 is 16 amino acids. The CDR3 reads CANSREGGSSYNEQFF. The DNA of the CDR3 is TGTGCCAACAGCCGAGAGGGGGGCTCAAGCTACAATGAGCAGTTCTTC.

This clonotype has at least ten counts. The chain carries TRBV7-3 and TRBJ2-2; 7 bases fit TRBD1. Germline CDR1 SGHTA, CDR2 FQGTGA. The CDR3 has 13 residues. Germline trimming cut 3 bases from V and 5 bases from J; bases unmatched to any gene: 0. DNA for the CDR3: TGTGCCAGCAGCTTGGGACAGACCGGGGAGCTGTTTTTT. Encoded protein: CASSLGQTGELFF.

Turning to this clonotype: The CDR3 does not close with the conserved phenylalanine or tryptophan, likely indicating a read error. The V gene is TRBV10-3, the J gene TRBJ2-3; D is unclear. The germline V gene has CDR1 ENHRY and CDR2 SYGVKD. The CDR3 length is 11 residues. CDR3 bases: TGTGACATCAGTGAGCGAGATACGCAGTATCTT. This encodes CDISERDTQYL.

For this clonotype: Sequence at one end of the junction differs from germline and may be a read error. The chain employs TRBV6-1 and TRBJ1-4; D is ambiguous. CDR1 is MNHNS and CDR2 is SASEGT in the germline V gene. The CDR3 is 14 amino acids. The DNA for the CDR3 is TGTGCCACCAGTAGAGGTCAAGATGATGAAAAACTGTTTTTT. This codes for CATSRGQDDEKLFF.

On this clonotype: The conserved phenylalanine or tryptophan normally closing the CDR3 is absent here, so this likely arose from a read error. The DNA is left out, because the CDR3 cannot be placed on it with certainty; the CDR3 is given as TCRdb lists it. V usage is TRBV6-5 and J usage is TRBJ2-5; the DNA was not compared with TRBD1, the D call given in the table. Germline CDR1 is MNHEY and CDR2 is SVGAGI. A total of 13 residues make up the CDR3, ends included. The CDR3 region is CASTGTNQETQYL.

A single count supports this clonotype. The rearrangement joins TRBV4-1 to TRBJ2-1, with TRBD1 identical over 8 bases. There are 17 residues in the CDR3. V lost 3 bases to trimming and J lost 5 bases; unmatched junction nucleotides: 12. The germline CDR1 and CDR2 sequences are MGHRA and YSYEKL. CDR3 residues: CASSQVYPGTGNNEQFF. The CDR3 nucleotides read TGCGCCAGCAGCCAGGTATATCCGGGGACAGGCAACAATGAGCAGTTCTTC.

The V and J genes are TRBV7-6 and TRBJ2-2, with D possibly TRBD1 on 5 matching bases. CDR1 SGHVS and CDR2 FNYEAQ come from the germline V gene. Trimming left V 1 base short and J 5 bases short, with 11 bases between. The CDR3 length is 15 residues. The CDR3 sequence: CASSLEDIGTGELFF. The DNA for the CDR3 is TGTGCCAGCAGCTTAGAGGACATCGGGACCGGGGAGCTGTTTTTT.

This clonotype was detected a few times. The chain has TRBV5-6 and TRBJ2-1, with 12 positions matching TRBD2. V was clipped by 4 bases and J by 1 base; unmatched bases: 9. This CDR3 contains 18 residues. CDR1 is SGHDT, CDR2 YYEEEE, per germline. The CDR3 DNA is TGTGCCAGCAGCCGGAGACTAGCGGGGGTGAATTCCTACAATGAGCAGTTCTTC. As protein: CASSRRLAGVNSYNEQFF.

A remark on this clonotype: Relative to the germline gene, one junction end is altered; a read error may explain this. CDR3 loop: CSVEGRRGNTEASF. In DNA form, the CDR3 reads TGCAGCGTCGAAGGTCGACGCGGGAACACTGAAGCTTCCTTT. V is TRBV29-1 and J is TRBJ1-1, with no clear D. The CDR3 has 14 residues. Per the germline V gene, CDR1 is SQVTM and CDR2 is ANQGSEA.